The 13 T cell receptor beta chains below all came from one sample that was sequenced in a study of identical twins. TCRdb redid the calling of the 5' RACE reads with MiXCR, one entry per CDR3 protein. The sample gives some 100,000 distinct CDR3 sequences, about 6% of which show up once; roughly 12% is in the top ten. Sequenced: memory T cells sorted from blood. The receptor source for this set is a woman aged 50 to 60 in good health.

This clonotype was seen a handful of times. V and J are TRBV7-9 and TRBJ1-5; 7 nucleotides agree with TRBD1. V lost 1 base, J lost 6 bases, and 6 bases stayed unmatched. This CDR3 region has 15 residues. Per the germline V gene, CDR1 is SEHNR and CDR2 is FQNEAQ (reference sequence). This CDR3 is CASSLGPGQSQPQHF. CDR3 DNA: TGTGCCAGCAGCTTAGGACCGGGACAGAGTCAGCCCCAGCATTTT. Together with reference TRBV7-9 and TRBJ1-5, the CDR3 gives the full variable domain: DTGVSQNPRHKITKRGQNVTFRCDPISEHNRLYWYRQTLGQGPEFLTYFQNEAQLEKSRLLSDRFSAERPKGSFSTLEIQRTEQGDSAMYLCASSLGPGQSQPQHFGDGTRLSIL.

This clonotype was seen at least ten times. The chain recombines TRBV12-3 or TRBV12-4 with TRBJ1-5; a possible D gene is TRBD1 (5 bases). This CDR3 contains 14 residues. Trimming pared 0 bases from V and 6 bases from J, leaving 9 bases between. This CDR3 is CASSLAVGVQPQHF. CDR3 in DNA: TGTGCCAGCAGTTTAGCAGTGGGGGTTCAGCCCCAGCATTTT.

This clonotype occurred many times. The chain uses TRBV27 and TRBJ2-1; D may be TRBD2 (5 bases). Trimming removed 6 bases from V and 5 bases from J, with 11 bases in between. CDR1 MNHEY and CDR2 SMNVEV come from the germline V gene (reference sequence). CDR3 length equals 13 residues. CDR3 DNA sequence: TGTGCCAGCAGGCTGAGCGGCGACAATGAGCAGTTCTTC. This translates into CASRLSGDNEQFF.

By sample share, this clonotype is medium-sized. The chain has TRBV6-4 and TRBJ2-5, with TRBD2 identical over 12 bases. Germline V gene data show CDR1 as MRHNA and CDR2 as SNTAGT. This CDR3 contains 15 residues. J gave up 2 bases and V 2 bases, and 0 bases lay outside the gene matches. This chain's CDR3 is CASSDGTSGQETQYF. DNA for the CDR3: TGTGCCAGCAGTGACGGGACTAGCGGGCAAGAGACCCAGTACTTC.

This clonotype was counted ten times or more. In nucleotides, the CDR3 is TGTGCCAGCAGTGAACTAGCGGGAGCTCATGAGCAGTTCTTC. This sequence encodes CASSELAGAHEQFF. The chain uses TRBV2 and TRBJ2-1; 10 bases are a match to TRBD2. Losses at the gene ends were 2 bases for V and 8 bases for J; bases not matched to a gene: 3. The CDR3 spans 14 residues. CDR1 and CDR2 (germline): SNHLY, FYNNEI.

This clonotype occurred many times. This chain connects TRBV12-3 or TRBV12-4 to TRBJ2-6, with TRBD1 matching over 9 bases. After removal of 8 bases from V and 3 bases from J, the junction contained 11 bases not matched to a gene. The CDR3 length is 17 residues. The DNA for the CDR3 is TGTGCCAGCGCCAATACAGGGGGCGTCGGTGGGGCCAACGTCCTGACTTTC. Translated, it gives CASANTGGVGGANVLTF.

This clonotype has a count of ten or more. CDR3: CASSHMGGTSGRKGEQFF. CDR3 DNA sequence: TGTGCCAGCAGCCATATGGGCGGGACTAGCGGGAGGAAGGGTGAGCAGTTCTTC. The rearrangement uses TRBV14 and TRBJ2-1; 15 nucleotides match TRBD2. The CDR3 spans 18 residues. With 3 bases clipped from V and 9 bases from J, the junction kept 12 bases outside the gene matches. Germline V gives CDR1 SGHDN, CDR2 FVKESK.

By frequency in the sample, this clonotype is medium-sized. The V and J genes are TRBV3-1 and TRBJ2-4; a weak D match, TRBD1 (5 bases). The CDR3 spans 15 residues. Trimming left V 1 base short and J 4 bases short, with 11 bases between. Germline CDR1 LGHDT, CDR2 YNNKEL (reference sequence). Written as DNA, the CDR3 is TGTGCCAGCAGCCAAGGTGCAGGGCCTAAAAACATTCAGTACTTC. Protein product: CASSQGAGPKNIQYF.

For this clonotype: Possible read error: a much larger clone is one base away. The DNA for the CDR3 is TGTGTCAGCAGTTACTTCAGGGGGCAAGAGCAGTACTTC. Protein product: CVSSYFRGQEQYF. V gene TRBV6-2 or TRBV6-3 combines with J gene TRBJ2-7; 8 positions agree with TRBD1. From germline, CDR1 is MNHEY and CDR2 SVGEGT. The CDR3 has 13 amino acids.

By its share, this clonotype is medium-sized. The rearrangement links TRBV19 to TRBJ2-2; a weak D match, TRBD2 (6 bases). Germline V gene lookup returns CDR1 LNHDA and CDR2 SQIVND (reference sequence). V lost 5 bases and J 0 bases, leaving 19 bases between the germline ends. The CDR3 is 18 amino acids. The DNA of the CDR3 is TGTGCCAGTAGTCTCCTATCCGGGAGATTTACGAACACCGGGGAGCTGTTTTTT. This translates into CASSLLSGRFTNTGELFF.

This chain uses TRBV24-1 with TRBJ2-1; the match to TRBD1 covers 7 bases. The CDR3 is made up of 13 amino acids. Germline V gene sequence: CDR1 KGHDR, CDR2 SFDVKD. V was clipped by 9 bases and J by 7 bases; unmatched bases: 8. CDR3 protein: CATGRQGANEQFF. CDR3 coding DNA: TGTGCCACCGGGAGACAGGGTGCAAATGAGCAGTTCTTC.

In this sample, this clonotype turned up many times. The chain employs TRBV28 and TRBJ1-5; 8 bases line up with TRBD1. Per the germline V gene, CDR1 is MDHEN and CDR2 is SYDVKM. V gave up 1 base and J gave up 3 bases; unmatched junction bases: 2. This CDR3 region has 15 residues. CDR3 DNA sequence: TGTGCCAGCAGTTTATCGGGACAGGCCAATCAGCCCCAGCATTTT. Protein sequence: CASSLSGQANQPQHF.

This clonotype was detected ten times or more. This chain connects TRBV12-3 or TRBV12-4 to TRBJ2-3; no reliable D call. This CDR3 has 13 amino acids. V was pared by 4 bases and J by 7 bases, with 12 bases between. The CDR3: CASSSTFGNTQYF. In DNA form, the CDR3 reads TGTGCCAGCAGTTCTACCTTTGGGAATACGCAGTATTTT.